The 4 T cell receptor beta chains below were found in one sample sequenced in a study of blood T cell repertoires in COVID-19. TCRdb's copy holds only in-frame clones and misses some; the assay was immunoSEQ multiplex PCR. Counted here are fewer than 100,000 clones, 65% to 90% occurring once; the ten biggest clones make up approximately 6.8%. The source material was peripheral blood. These receptors were collected from a man in his sixties with acute or convalescent COVID-19.

This clone was counted at least ten times. The gene calls are TRBV19 and TRBJ2-7; D may be TRBD1 (5 bases). The CDR3 is made up of 15 amino acids. V was cut by 6 bases and J by 0 bases, with 15 bases left in between. The V gene's germline CDR1 is LNHDA and CDR2 SQIVND (reference sequence). DNA for the CDR3: TGTGCCAGTAGCGCGGACACAGGCGGCTCCTACGAGCAGTACTTC. It yields the protein CASSADTGGSYEQYF. Using reference TRBV19 and TRBJ2-7 for the parts outside the CDR3, the full variable domain is DGGITQSPKYLFRKEGQNVTLSCEQNLNHDAMYWYRQDPGQGLRLIYYSQIVNDFQKGDIAEGYSVSREKKESFPLTVTSAQKNPTAFYLCASSADTGGSYEQYFGPGTRLTVT.

This clone has just a few counts. The rearrangement joins TRBV12-3 or TRBV12-4 to TRBJ2-7; D gene unclear. V lost 2 bases, J lost 6 bases, and 8 bases lay in between. The CDR3 consists of 12 residues. CDR3 amino acids: CASSLMRGEQYF. In DNA form, the CDR3 reads TGTGCCAGCAGTTTAATGCGCGGCGAGCAGTACTTC.

CDR3: CASSSGNEAFF. CDR3 coding DNA: TGTGCCAGCAGTTCGGGAAATGAAGCTTTCTTT. The chain has TRBV6-2 or TRBV6-3 and TRBJ1-1; D is unclear. This CDR3 spans 11 amino acids. Germline V gene data show CDR1 as MNHEY and CDR2 as SVGEGT. V was trimmed by 4 bases and J by 7 bases, leaving 7 bases between them.

The chain is built from TRBV19 and TRBJ1-1, with 9 bases lining up with TRBD1. This CDR3 has 14 residues. J was trimmed by 11 bases and V by 10 bases; bases with no gene match: 17. Germline CDR1 and CDR2: LNHDA and SQIVND (reference sequence). CDR3 in DNA: TGTGCCACAGCCGCGGGACAGGGCCCGATGGAGGCTTTCTTT. It yields the protein CATAAGQGPMEAFF.